The 16 T cell receptor beta chains below were found in one sample sequenced in a study of cytomegalovirus exposure and HLA in healthy donors. Vbeta (60) and Jbeta (13) primers were used in the PCR. TCRdb's copy holds only in-frame clones and misses some; the assay was immunoSEQ multiplex PCR. The sample holds some 51,000 clones, 65% to 85% seen once. Specimen: PBMCs. The source is a female donor in good health and CMV-seronegative.

The chain combines TRBV2 with TRBJ1-5; 8 nucleotides line up with TRBD1. Germline CDR1 reads SNHLY; CDR2 reads FYNNEI. The CDR3 is made up of 16 amino acids. With V trimmed by 5 bases and J by 9 bases, 15 bases remained unmatched. CDR3 coding DNA: TGTGCCAGCAGTCGACAGGGGTTAGACCCAAGATGGCCCCAGCATTTT. It is translated as CASSRQGLDPRWPQHF.

This clone was counted once. This chain links TRBV27 with TRBJ2-5, with 8 bases aligning to TRBD1. The J call is uncertain, as TRBJ2-7 better fits the DNA end. This CDR3 region has 14 residues. Germline V gene sequence: CDR1 MNHEY, CDR2 SMNVEV (reference sequence). CDR3: CASSVDRGSYEQYF. As DNA, the CDR3 is TGTGCCAGCAGTGTCGACAGGGGTTCCTACGAGCAGTACTTC.

The CDR3 here is CASRTGTGGYGYTF. CDR3 bases: TGTGCCAGTAGAACCGGGACAGGGGGCTATGGCTACACCTTC. V is TRBV19 and J is TRBJ1-2; 11 bases fit TRBD1. Unmatched junction bases numbered 4, after V lost 6 bases and J lost 4 bases. Germline CDR1 and CDR2: LNHDA and SQIVND (reference sequence). This CDR3 spans 14 amino acids. The variable domain in full, completed from reference TRBV19 and TRBJ1-2, reads DGGITQSPKYLFRKEGQNVTLSCEQNLNHDAMYWYRQDPGQGLRLIYYSQIVNDFQKGDIAEGYSVSREKKESFPLTVTSAQKNPTAFYLCASRTGTGGYGYTFGSGTRLTVV.

A single count supports this clone. The chain uses TRBV7-9 and TRBJ1-5; 8 bases are a match to TRBD1. Germline CDR1 is SEHNR and CDR2 is FQNEAQ (reference sequence). The CDR3 extends over 16 amino acids. V dropped 5 bases and J dropped 4; count of bases not matched to a gene: 10. CDR3 residues: CASSAGDRGRNQPQHF. CDR3 coding DNA: TGTGCCAGCAGCGCCGGAGACAGGGGAAGGAATCAGCCCCAGCATTTT.

This clone appeared once. J is TRBJ2-3 and V is TRBV5-1, with 7 positions matching TRBD2. Trimming cost V 4 bases and J 1 base; bases outside gene matches: 6. CDR1 and CDR2 (germline): SGHRS, YFSETQ. This CDR3 region has 15 residues. For the CDR3, the DNA is TGCGCCAGCAGCCCCGGGGGAGGGGGCACAGATACGCAGTATTTT. This codes for CASSPGGGGTDTQYF.

This clone was seen only a few times. The V call is TRBV7-3, the J call TRBJ2-6, with D unclear. Germline V gene data show CDR1 as SGHTA and CDR2 as FQGTGA. V gave up 2 bases and J gave up 4 bases, with 9 bases separating them. The CDR3 has 15 residues. The CDR3 DNA sequence: TGTGCCAGCAGCTTAGCAGCGAGGGGGGCCAACGTCCTGACTTTC. Translated, it gives CASSLAARGANVLTF. Based on the CDR3 plus reference TRBV7-3 and TRBJ2-6, the full variable domain is GAGVSQTPSNKVTEKGKYVELRCDPISGHTALYWYRQSLGQGPEFLIYFQGTGAADDSGLPNDRFFAVRPEGSVSTLKIQRTERGDSAVYLCASSLAARGANVLTFGAGSRLTVL.

The count of this clone is one. The chain combines TRBV7-2 with TRBJ2-1, with 8 bases aligning to TRBD1. Per the germline V gene, CDR1 is SGHTA and CDR2 is FQGNSA. With 5 bases clipped from V and 11 bases from J, the junction kept 26 bases outside the gene matches. The CDR3 covers 19 residues. CDR3 sequence reads: CASSPIWGRGREDVPQQFF. The CDR3 DNA reads as TGTGCCAGCAGCCCGATCTGGGGCAGGGGGCGCGAGGATGTCCCCCAGCAGTTCTTC.

The chain employs TRBV18 and TRBJ2-1; perhaps TRBD2 as D (6 bases). Trimming removed 2 bases at V and 8 bases at J, with 13 bases between. CDR1 is KGHSH, CDR2 LQKENI, per germline. The CDR3 spans 14 residues. CDR3 nucleotide sequence: TGTGCCAGCTCACCATCGCGGGGTCGGTATGAGCAGTTCTTC. Its translation is CASSPSRGRYEQFF.

The chain employs TRBV11-2 and TRBJ2-1; 12 nucleotides match TRBD2. The CDR3 has 17 amino acids. Germline trimming cut 2 bases from V and 5 bases from J; bases unmatched to any gene: 7. Germline CDR1 SGHAT, CDR2 FQNNGV. The CDR3 spells CASSLLRTSGVNNEQFF. DNA of the CDR3: TGTGCCAGCAGCTTACTCCGGACTAGCGGGGTAAACAATGAGCAGTTCTTC.

The chain has TRBV6-4 and TRBJ1-1; D may be TRBD1 (5 bases). The ends were cut back, 5 bases at V and 4 bases at J, with 11 bases in the middle. Per the germline V gene, CDR1 is MRHNA and CDR2 is SNTAGT. This CDR3 has 13 residues. The chain's CDR3 is CASSMEGSTEAFF. CDR3 coding DNA: TGTGCCAGCAGTATGGAGGGGAGCACTGAAGCTTTCTTT.

This sequence joins TRBV7-8 and TRBJ2-1, with 8 bases lining up with TRBD2. The ends lost 0 bases at V and 3 bases at J; junction bases unmatched: 7. CDR1 and CDR2 (germline): SGHVS, FQNEAQ. The CDR3 contains 17 residues. This chain's CDR3 is CASSLALSGGYYNEQFF. The CDR3 DNA sequence: TGTGCCAGCAGCTTAGCGTTAAGCGGGGGATACTACAATGAGCAGTTCTTC.

As DNA, the CDR3 is TGTGCCAGCCAACAGCTGAACACCGGGGAGCTGTTTTTT. This sequence encodes CASQQLNTGELFF. The rearrangement uses TRBV7-2 and TRBJ2-2; D remains unclear. V lost 8 bases and J 1 base, leaving 8 bases between the germline ends. The length of the CDR3 is 13 residues. CDR1 and CDR2 from the germline V gene are SGHTA and FQGNSA. Complete variable domain (other parts from reference TRBV7-2 and TRBJ2-2): GAGVSQSPSNKVTEKGKDVELRCDPISGHTALYWYRQSLGQGLEFLIYFQGNSAPDKSGLPSDRFSAERTGGSVSTLTIQRTQQEDSAVYLCASQQLNTGELFFGEGSRLTVL.

The chain uses TRBV5-4 and TRBJ2-3, with 10 bases aligning to TRBD2. J gave up 6 bases and V 5 bases, and 12 bases lay outside the gene matches. Per germline, CDR1 SGHNT and CDR2 YYREEE (reference sequence). The CDR3 has 16 residues. The CDR3 DNA reads TGTGCCAGCAGTTCGGCGACTAGCGGGTTGCGGGATACGCAGTATTTT. Its translation is CASSSATSGLRDTQYF.

The rearrangement joins TRBV28 to TRBJ1-3; 7 positions match TRBD1. This CDR3 comprises 14 residues. Unmatched junction bases numbered 10, after V lost 6 bases and J lost 8 bases. CDR1 and CDR2 from the germline V gene are MDHEN and SYDVKM. This CDR3 is CASRTPGQKYTIYF. In DNA form, the CDR3 reads TGTGCCAGCAGAACACCGGGACAGAAGTACACCATATATTTT.

This clone was seen once. The rearrangement joins TRBV5-1 to TRBJ2-5, with a tentative D call TRBD2 (6 bases). The J call could be wrong; TRBJ2-7 is a better fit for the DNA end. The CDR3 runs to 14 residues. The germline V gene encodes CDR1 SGHRS and CDR2 YFSETQ. The CDR3 region has the DNA TGCGCCAGCAGCCCCCAGTCGGCGGGGAACGAGCAGTACTTC. Protein product: CASSPQSAGNEQYF.

The chain is built from TRBV5-6 and TRBJ2-5; TRBD1 matches at 12 bases. Germline lookup yields CDR1 SGHDT and CDR2 YYEEEE. This CDR3 is built from 16 residues. The V and J ends lost 1 base and 4 bases, in that order; junction bases with no gene match: 5. This CDR3 reads CASSLWGQGAGETQYF. The CDR3 region has the DNA TGTGCCAGCAGCTTGTGGGGACAGGGGGCGGGAGAGACCCAGTACTTC.